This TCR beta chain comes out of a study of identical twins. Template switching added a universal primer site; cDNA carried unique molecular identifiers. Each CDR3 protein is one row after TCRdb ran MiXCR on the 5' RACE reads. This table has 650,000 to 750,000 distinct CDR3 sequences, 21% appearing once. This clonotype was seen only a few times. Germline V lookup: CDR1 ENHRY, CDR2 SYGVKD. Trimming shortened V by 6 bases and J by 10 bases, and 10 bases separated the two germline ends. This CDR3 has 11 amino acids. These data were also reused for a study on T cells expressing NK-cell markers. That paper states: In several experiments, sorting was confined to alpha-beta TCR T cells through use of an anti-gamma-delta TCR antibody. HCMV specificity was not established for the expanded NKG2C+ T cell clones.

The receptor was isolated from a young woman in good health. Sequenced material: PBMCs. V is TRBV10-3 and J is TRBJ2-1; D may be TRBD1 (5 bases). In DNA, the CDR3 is TGTGCCATCAGCGACAGATACGAGCAGTTCTTC. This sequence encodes CAISDRYEQFF.